This T cell receptor (beta chain) was sequenced during a study of blood T cell repertoires in COVID-19. The overall study: Some COVID-19 samples were acute and others convalescent; all came from the United States, Italy and Spain.

TCRdb keeps only in-frame clones here, not all; method: immunoSEQ multiplex PCR. The sample contains roughly 90,000 clones, about nine tenths of which appear only once. CDR1 ENHRY and CDR2 SYGVKD come from the germline V gene. CDR3 length equals 15 residues. With V trimmed by 4 bases and J by 8 bases, 9 bases remained unmatched. The V gene is TRBV10-3, the J gene TRBJ1-5; 9 bases match TRBD1. Specimen: peripheral blood. The source of this sequence is a human donor in a cohort sampled during active COVID-19. CDR3 region: CAISGGTGPREPQHF. The CDR3 DNA sequence: TGTGCCATCAGTGGAGGGACAGGGCCGAGAGAGCCCCAGCATTTT.